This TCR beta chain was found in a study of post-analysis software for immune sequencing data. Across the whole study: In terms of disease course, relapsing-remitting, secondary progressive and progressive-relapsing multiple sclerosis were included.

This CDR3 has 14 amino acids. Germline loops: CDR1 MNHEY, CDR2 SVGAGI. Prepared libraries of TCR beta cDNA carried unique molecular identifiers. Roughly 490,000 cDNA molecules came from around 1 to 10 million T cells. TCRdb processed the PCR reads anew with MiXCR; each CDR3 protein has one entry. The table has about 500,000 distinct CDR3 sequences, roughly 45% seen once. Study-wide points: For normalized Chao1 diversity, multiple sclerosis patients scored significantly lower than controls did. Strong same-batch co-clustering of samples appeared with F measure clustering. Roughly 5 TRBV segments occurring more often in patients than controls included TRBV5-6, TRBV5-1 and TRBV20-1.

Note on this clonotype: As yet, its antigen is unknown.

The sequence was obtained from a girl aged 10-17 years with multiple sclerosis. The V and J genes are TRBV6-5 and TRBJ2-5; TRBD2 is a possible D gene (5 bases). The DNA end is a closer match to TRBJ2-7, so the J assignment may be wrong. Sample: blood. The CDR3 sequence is CASSYGRTPYEQYF. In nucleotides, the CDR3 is TGTGCCAGCAGTTACGGACGGACTCCCTACGAGCAGTACTTC.